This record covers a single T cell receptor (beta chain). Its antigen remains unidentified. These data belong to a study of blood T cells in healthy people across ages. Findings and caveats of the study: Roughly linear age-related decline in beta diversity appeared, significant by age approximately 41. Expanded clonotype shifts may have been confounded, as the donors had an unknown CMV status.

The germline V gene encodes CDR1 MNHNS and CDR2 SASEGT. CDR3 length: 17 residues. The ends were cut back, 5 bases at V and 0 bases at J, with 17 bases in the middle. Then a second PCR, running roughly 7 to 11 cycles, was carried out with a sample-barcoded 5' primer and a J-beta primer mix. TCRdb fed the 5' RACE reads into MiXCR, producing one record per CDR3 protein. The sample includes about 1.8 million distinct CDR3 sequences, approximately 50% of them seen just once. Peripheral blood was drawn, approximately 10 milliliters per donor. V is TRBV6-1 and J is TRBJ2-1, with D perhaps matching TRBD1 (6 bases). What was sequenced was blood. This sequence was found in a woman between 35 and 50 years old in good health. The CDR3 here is CASSPSPPDSSYNEQFF. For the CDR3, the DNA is TGTGCCAGCAGTCCCTCACCCCCGGACAGCTCCTACAATGAGCAGTTCTTC.